A single sample gave rise to the 20 T cell receptor beta chains below, sequenced in a study of T cells expressing NK-cell markers. TCRdb reprocessed the 5' RACE reads; each CDR3 protein has one entry and no DNA is given. With under 500,000 distinct CDR3 sequences in the sample, the ten largest clones hold 7.3%. Sequencing was done on a sample of blood T cells: a sorted CD56 or NKG2C T cell subset, CD4+ or CD8+ T cells, or bulk PBMC T cells (not recorded which). These receptors were collected from a woman aged 18-70 years in good health.

The J gene is TRBJ2-2, the V gene TRBV7-9. The CDR3 runs 14 residues. Germline CDR1 and CDR2: SEHNR and FQNEAQ (reference sequence). This chain's CDR3 is CASSLEAVTGELFF.

The chain combines TRBV14 with TRBJ2-6. CDR1 and CDR2 (germline): SGHDN, FVKESK. The CDR3 loop spans 16 amino acids. CDR3 sequence: CASSQGRSSGANVLTF. The full variable domain, with the rest looked up from reference TRBV14 and TRBJ2-6, is EAGVTQFPSHSVIEKGQTVTLRCDPISGHDNLYWYRRVMGKEIKFLLHFVKESKQDESGMPNNRFLAERTGGTYSTLKVQPAELEDSGVYFCASSQGRSSGANVLTFGAGSRLTVL.

The chain couples TRBV7-3 to TRBJ2-5; lacking DNA, the TRBD2 call made by TCRdb goes unchecked. CDR1 is SGHTA, CDR2 FQGTGA, per germline. This CDR3 region has 16 residues. The CDR3 loop is CASSLRLAGPQETQYF. The variable domain in full, with the rest retrieved from reference TRBV7-3 and TRBJ2-5, is GAGVSQTPSNKVTEKGKYVELRCDPISGHTALYWYRQSLGQGPEFLIYFQGTGAADDSGLPNDRFFAVRPEGSVSTLKIQRTERGDSAVYLCASSLRLAGPQETQYFGPGTRLLVL.

The chain couples TRBV12-3 or TRBV12-4 to TRBJ2-7; TCRdb gives TRBD1 as the D gene, but with no DNA this cannot be confirmed. This CDR3 region has 14 residues. The CDR3 loop is CASIKGGPAYEQYF.

CDR3 sequence reads: CSVEDRSPITDTQYF. The chain has TRBV29-1 and TRBJ2-3; TCRdb's D call, TRBD1, is unchecked because there is no DNA. The germline V gene encodes CDR1 SQVTM and CDR2 ANQGSEA. The CDR3 extends over 15 amino acids.

This chain links TRBV7-9 with TRBJ1-2. CDR3 length equals 14 residues. The germline CDR1 and CDR2 sequences are SEHNR and FQNEAQ (reference sequence). The CDR3 sequence: CASSLDGRGDGYTF.

The rearrangement joins TRBV12-3 or TRBV12-4 to TRBJ2-5; checking the TCRdb D call of TRBD2 is not possible without DNA. The CDR3 has 18 amino acids. CDR3 in amino acids: CASSTHLTSGGPQETQYF.

The chain couples TRBV4-2 to TRBJ1-5; the TCRdb call, TRBD1, lacks DNA for checking. The CDR3 totals 15 residues. Germline V CDR1 and CDR2: LGHNA, YNFKEQ. This CDR3 is CASSQRGYSNQPQHF.

The gene calls are TRBV10-2 and TRBJ2-1; TCRdb calls TRBD2, which cannot be checked without DNA. The CDR3 loop spans 15 amino acids. Germline assignment: CDR1 WSHSY and CDR2 SAAADI. CDR3 sequence reads: CASSEVASGYNEQFF.

V usage is TRBV20-1 and J usage is TRBJ1-1; TCRdb names TRBD1, which stays unverified in the absence of DNA. Per the germline V gene, CDR1 is DFQATT and CDR2 is SNEGSKA (reference sequence). CDR3 size: 16 residues. The CDR3 region is CSAVMGQGMGNTEAFF.

The V and J genes are TRBV7-3 and TRBJ2-2. Germline-derived CDR1 and CDR2 are SGHTA and FQGTGA. The CDR3 contains 15 residues. CDR3 sequence reads: CASSLGYLGTGELFF.

The chain joins TRBV12-3 or TRBV12-4 to TRBJ2-4; the D call from TCRdb, TRBD2, cannot be confirmed without DNA. The CDR3 loop spans 16 amino acids. The CDR3 sequence: CASSSRSGRGENIQYF.

V usage is TRBV7-3 and J usage is TRBJ2-3; lacking DNA, the TRBD2 call made by TCRdb goes unchecked. CDR1 is SGHTA and CDR2 is FQGTGA in the germline V gene. The CDR3 runs 15 residues. The CDR3 is CASSPGIAGGDTQYF.

This chain's CDR3 is CASSQFQGTEAFF. The chain links TRBV4-3 to TRBJ1-1; TCRdb lists TRBD1, though no DNA is available to test this call. Germline V gene lookup returns CDR1 LGHNA and CDR2 YSLEER. The length of the CDR3 is 13 residues.

The chain carries TRBV5-1 and TRBJ2-5; TCRdb outputs TRBD1, but without DNA this stays unchecked. The CDR3 spans 15 residues. Germline CDR1 and CDR2: SGHRS and YFSETQ. This CDR3 reads CASSMTGNRPETQYF.

The chain is built from TRBV21-1 and TRBJ2-7; checking the TCRdb D call of TRBD2 is not possible without DNA. TRBV21-1 is assigned pseudogene status. CDR3 size: 17 residues. The CDR3 reads CASSKSWLAGPPYEQYF.

The rearrangement links TRBV25-1 to TRBJ2-7; TCRdb selects TRBD1, and the lack of DNA leaves this call unchecked. The V gene's germline CDR1 is MGHDK and CDR2 SYGVNS. This CDR3 is built from 13 residues. The CDR3 here is CASGWDRGNEQYF.

The V gene is TRBV20-1, the J gene TRBJ2-5; TCRdb lists TRBD2, though no DNA is available to test this call. Germline V CDR1 and CDR2: DFQATT, SNEGSKA (reference sequence). The CDR3 runs 13 residues. CDR3 sequence reads: CSARESGRETQYF.

V gene TRBV7-3 combines with J gene TRBJ2-5; TCRdb's assignment of TRBD2 cannot be checked, as there is no DNA. In germline, CDR1 is SGHTA, CDR2 FQGTGA. The CDR3 runs to 18 residues. The CDR3: CASSPGVAGELLQETQYF.

J is TRBJ1-2 and V is TRBV18; there is no DNA to check the TCRdb D call of TRBD1. Looked up from germline, CDR1 is KGHSH and CDR2 is LQKENI. This CDR3 is 14 amino acids long. The CDR3 loop reads CASSADRANYGYTF.